What follows are 7 T cell receptor beta chains derived from one specimen sequenced in a study of CXCR3-negative and CXCR3-positive naive CD8 T cells. All TRB cDNA libraries came from 5' RACE performed with UMI labels. Reanalyzing the 5' RACE reads, TCRdb keeps one entry per CDR3 protein, without DNA. Found here are 8,800 or so distinct CDR3 sequences; the top ten clones hold about 2.4%. The sequencing sample was made of naive CXCR3- CD8+ T cells from blood. Subset specified: CD45RO-CCR7+CD27+CD95- naive CD8+ T cells lacking CXCR3 (TNR3-). The source is a human donor in good health. Some clones in this sample may be carry-over from other donors' samples.

V gene TRBV12-3 or TRBV12-4 combines with J gene TRBJ1-1; the TCRdb call, TRBD1, lacks DNA for checking. The length of the CDR3 is 14 residues. The CDR3 spells CASSLGTGGTEAFF.

V is TRBV7-9 and J is TRBJ2-6. CDR3 size: 16 residues. CDR1 and CDR2 (germline): SEHNR, FQNEAQ (reference sequence). This CDR3 reads CASILALYSGANVLTF.

The chain recombines TRBV10-1 with TRBJ2-7; TCRdb's D call of TRBD1 is untestable without DNA. The CDR3 runs to 14 residues. Germline loops: CDR1 WNHNN, CDR2 SYGVQD (reference sequence). The CDR3 sequence: CASSAGTLPYEQYF.

CDR3 sequence reads: CSVELQYNEQFF. V usage is TRBV29-1 and J usage is TRBJ2-1. CDR1 and CDR2 from the germline V gene are SQVTM and ANQGSEA. The length of the CDR3 is 12 residues.

In terms of frequency, this clonotype is medium-sized. The CDR3 reads CSVRTGQGNIQYF. This chain joins TRBV29-1 and TRBJ2-4; checking the TCRdb D call of TRBD1 is not possible without DNA. The CDR3 covers 13 residues. The germline V gene encodes CDR1 SQVTM and CDR2 ANQGSEA.

V gene TRBV7-9 combines with J gene TRBJ1-1; TCRdb indicates TRBD1, and absent DNA this call remains unverified. Germline V CDR1 and CDR2: SEHNR, FQNEAQ (reference sequence). This CDR3 is built from 13 residues. CDR3 region: CASRGEGGTEAFF.

The V call is TRBV29-1, the J call TRBJ1-1. Germline CDR1 and CDR2: SQVTM and ANQGSEA. The CDR3 totals 13 residues. The CDR3 spells CSVAIRQNTEAFF.